The T cell receptor (beta chain) under discussion was sequenced for a study of PD-1 blockade in classical Hodgkin lymphoma. Study-level results: It was CD4+ TCR diversity, not CD8+, that rose significantly by C4D1.

This CDR3 is 17 amino acids long. Germline values: CDR1 SGHVS, CDR2 FNYEAQ. The V segment lost 4 bases and the J segment 4 bases; nucleotides outside the gene matches: 15. Generated by immunoSEQ multiplex PCR, the TCRdb table keeps only in-frame clones and is missing some. The table has about 45,000 clones, approximately 70% seen once. This clone was counted a few times. Its antigen is not identified. Exposure to brentuximab vedotin varied, and each patient had relapsed following autologous stem cell transplantation. Sequencing used peripheral blood mononuclear cells (PBMCs), obtained before the second cycle of nivolumab. This receptor was taken from a human donor with classical Hodgkin lymphoma. The V and J genes are TRBV7-6 and TRBJ1-2; 7 nucleotides line up with TRBD1. This CDR3 is CASSSGQEVPYGYGYTF. For the CDR3, the DNA is TGTGCCAGCAGCTCCGGACAGGAGGTCCCCTACGGCTATGGCTACACCTTC.